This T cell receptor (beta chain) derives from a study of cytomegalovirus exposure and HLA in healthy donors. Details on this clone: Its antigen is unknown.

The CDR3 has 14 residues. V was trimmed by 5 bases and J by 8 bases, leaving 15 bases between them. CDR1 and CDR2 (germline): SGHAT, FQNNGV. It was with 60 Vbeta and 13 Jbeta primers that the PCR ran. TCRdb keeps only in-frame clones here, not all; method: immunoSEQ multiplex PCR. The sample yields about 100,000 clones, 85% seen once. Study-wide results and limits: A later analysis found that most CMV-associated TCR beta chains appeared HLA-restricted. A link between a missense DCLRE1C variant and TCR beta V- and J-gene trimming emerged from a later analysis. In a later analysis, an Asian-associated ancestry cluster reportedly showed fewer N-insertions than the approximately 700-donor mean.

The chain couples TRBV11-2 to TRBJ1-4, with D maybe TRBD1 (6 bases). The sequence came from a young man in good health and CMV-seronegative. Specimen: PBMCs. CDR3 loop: CASSIRAGVEKLFF. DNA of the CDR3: TGTGCCAGCAGCATTAGGGCAGGGGTCGAAAAACTGTTTTTT.